The rows below give T cell receptor beta chains drawn from one sample of a study of T-cell memory formation after mild COVID-19. TCRdb itself ran the 5' RACE reads through MiXCR, one entry per CDR3 protein. The data hold roughly 200,000 distinct CDR3 sequences, with 16% observed a single time. Sequencing input: PBMCs or a T cell subset sorted from them (not recorded which). The receptors originated from an adult woman who had mild COVID-19 (a few samples of this study predate the infection). Cell type and time point are not known. The CDR3 runs from the conserved cysteine through the conserved F or W. A D gene is named only where the DNA matches it firmly. Clone size, where shown, is once, few, many, or a class for clones that have expanded.

j_call	v_call	d_call	clone_size	cdr3_nt	cdr3_aa
TRBJ2-7	TRBV5-1	.	.	TGCGCCAGCAGCTTGATCCCAGGCAACTCCTACGAGCAGTACTTC	CASSLIPGNSYEQYF
TRBJ1-6	TRBV20-1	.	few	TGCAGTGCTAGAGATCAAGCCGGTTATTCACCCCTCCACTTT	CSARDQAGYSPLHF
TRBJ2-2	TRBV12-3/TRBV12-4	.	few	TGTGCCAGCAGTTCCAATGAGGCAGGAGGGCTGTGTTTT	CASSSNEAGGLCF
TRBJ2-3	TRBV5-1	.	few	TGCGCCAGCAGCTTGGAGTCAGGGCGCGGAGATACGCAGTATTTT	CASSLESGRGDTQYF
TRBJ2-1	TRBV2	.	few	TGTGCCAGCAGGATTACGAGCTCCTACAATGAGCAGTTCTTC	CASRITSSYNEQFF
TRBJ2-7	TRBV5-1	.	few	TGCGCCAGCAGCTTGACCCTCCTCAGCTCCTACGAGCAGTACTTC	CASSLTLLSSYEQYF
TRBJ2-3	TRBV4-1	.	few	TGCGCCAGCAGCCAGCGAGGGGCCACGCAGTATTTT	CASSQRGATQYF
TRBJ2-5	TRBV2	TRBD2	.	TGTGCCAGCAGGATAGGTAGCGGGAGAAGGGAGACCCAGTACTTC	CASRIGSGRRETQYF
TRBJ1-2	TRBV11-3	TRBD1	few	TGTGCCAGCAGCTTGTCCGGGACAGGGGGATACACCTTC	CASSLSGTGGYTF
TRBJ2-1	TRBV20-1	.	few	TGCAGTGCTGCTCCCTGGACCGGGCTAAAAAGCAATGAGCAGTTCTTC	CSAAPWTGLKSNEQFF
TRBJ1-1	TRBV20-1	.	.	TGCAGTGCTAGGTGGCGGCTGAACACTGAAGCTTTCTTT	CSARWRLNTEAFF
TRBJ2-3	TRBV9	.	few	TGTGCCAGTAGCACATTACGCACAGATACGCAGTATTTT	CASSTLRTDTQYF
TRBJ2-7	TRBV7-6	TRBD2	.	TGTGCCAGCAGCTTGGGGAGGGGTAGCGGAACCTACGAGCAGTACTTC	CASSLGRGSGTYEQYF
TRBJ2-5	TRBV4-2	.	few	TGTGCCAGCAGCCATGGACCTGACTCTACCGGGATTGAGACCCAGTACTTC	CASSHGPDSTGIETQYF
TRBJ2-1	TRBV7-9	.	.	TGTGCCAGCAGCTTTTGGGGTAGCGCTAGCAATGAGCAGTTCTTC	CASSFWGSASNEQFF
TRBJ1-1	TRBV12-3/TRBV12-4	.	.	TGTGCCAGCAGTTTCCGGATGAACACTGAAGCTTTCTTT	CASSFRMNTEAFF
TRBJ1-1	TRBV6-1	.	few	TGTGCCAGCAGTGAACAAGCCATGGCCACTGAAGCTTTCTTT	CASSEQAMATEAFF
TRBJ2-4	TRBV20-1	TRBD2	few	TGCAGTGCTCCGGACGGGAGGGCCAAAAACATTCAGTACTTC	CSAPDGRAKNIQYF
TRBJ1-2	TRBV20-1	.	.	TGCAGTGCTAGTGCCCCCGACGACTATGGCTACACCTTC	CSASAPDDYGYTF
TRBJ2-2	TRBV4-3	.	few	TGCGCCAGCAGCCAAGAGCACGGGCGGACACACACCGGGGAGCTGTTTTTT	CASSQEHGRTHTGELFF
TRBJ1-2	TRBV12-3/TRBV12-4	.	few	TGTGCCAGCAGTTTGGGGGGGAACAGAGCTAACTATGGCTACACCTTC	CASSLGGNRANYGYTF
TRBJ2-7	TRBV30	.	few	TGTGCCTGGAGTCGGGGTGGGTCCTACGAGCAGTACTTC	CAWSRGGSYEQYF
TRBJ2-2	TRBV7-2	TRBD1	.	TGTGCCAGCAGCTCCCGGACAGGGAGAAACACCGGGGAGCTGTTTTTT	CASSSRTGRNTGELFF
TRBJ2-3	TRBV20-1	.	.	TGCAGTGCTAGCTCCGGACTGCTAAGCACAGATACGCAGTATTTT	CSASSGLLSTDTQYF
TRBJ2-3	TRBV7-2	TRBD2	few	TGTGCCAGCAGCCCTGTAGCGGGAGTACGGGCAGATACGCAGTATTTT	CASSPVAGVRADTQYF
TRBJ2-7	TRBV2	.	few	TGTGCCAGCAGTGCGGTAGGGCCCATCCCCTACGAGCAGTACTTC	CASSAVGPIPYEQYF
TRBJ2-7	TRBV27	TRBD2	many	TGTGCCAGCAGGACAGGACTAGCGGGGTACGAGCAGTACTTC	CASRTGLAGYEQYF
TRBJ1-2	TRBV5-1	TRBD1	.	TGCGCCAGCAGTGGGACAGGGGGAAGAAGCCTCTATGGCTACACCTTC	CASSGTGGRSLYGYTF
TRBJ2-3	TRBV20-1	.	many	TGCAGTGCTAGACTCCAGGGCACAGATACGCAGTATTTT	CSARLQGTDTQYF
TRBJ2-2	TRBV21-1	.	.	TGTGCCAGCAGCAAAACGGCCGCCGGGGAGCTGTTTTTT	CASSKTAAGELFF
TRBJ2-3	TRBV10-3	.	.	TGTGCCATCAATGGGGGAGCCACAGATACGCAGTATTTT	CAINGGATDTQYF